This passage covers 22 T cell receptor beta chains from one sample sequenced in a study of blood T cell repertoires in COVID-19. Clones were sequenced by immunoSEQ multiplex PCR, and TCRdb holds only the in-frame ones, with some missing. This table holds about 240,000 clones, 80% to 85% found once. The specimen was peripheral blood. The origin of the receptors is a woman aged 18-29 years with acute or convalescent COVID-19.

J is TRBJ2-1 and V is TRBV5-3; 8 nucleotides line up with TRBD1. Being an ORF, TRBV5-3 has a function that is uncertain. V was clipped by 4 bases and J by 4 bases; unmatched bases: 10. The CDR3 is 16 residues long. In DNA, the CDR3 is TGTGCCAGAAGCCAGCCGACAGGGGTCTCTTACAATGAGCAGTTCTTC. It encodes CARSQPTGVSYNEQFF.

The CDR3 loop reads CASSSGQGFSGANVLTF. DNA for the CDR3: TGTGCCAGCAGCTCTGGACAGGGTTTCTCTGGGGCCAACGTCCTGACTTTC. V gene TRBV7-9 combines with J gene TRBJ2-6; TRBD1 agrees at 8 bases. CDR1 SEHNR and CDR2 FQNEAQ come from the germline V gene (reference sequence). The trim removed 4 bases at V and 0 bases at J, leaving 5 bases unmatched. This CDR3 is 17 amino acids long.

The chain joins TRBV7-9 to TRBJ2-5, with D unclear. Per germline, CDR1 SEHNR and CDR2 FQNEAQ (reference sequence). Trimming pared 1 base from V and 4 bases from J, leaving 13 bases between. The CDR3 has 15 amino acids. DNA of the CDR3: TGTGCCAGCAGCTTAGGTGGTAGCTTTATAGAGACCCAGTACTTC. It is translated as CASSLGGSFIETQYF.

V gene TRBV19 combines with J gene TRBJ1-1; D not certain. This CDR3 has 15 residues. The germline V gene encodes CDR1 LNHDA and CDR2 SQIVND (reference sequence). The germline V and J ends were trimmed by 3 bases and 0 bases, with 11 bases remaining between them. The chain's CDR3 is CASSMGGFMNTEAFF. In DNA form, the CDR3 reads TGTGCCAGTAGTATGGGAGGGTTCATGAACACTGAAGCTTTCTTT.

The chain has TRBV5-4 and TRBJ2-7; a possible D gene is TRBD2 (5 bases). Germline V CDR1 and CDR2: SGHNT, YYREEE (reference sequence). CDR3 size: 14 residues. V lost 3 bases and J lost 5, with 15 bases in between. CDR3: CASSYGSGNDEQYF. CDR3 nucleotide sequence: TGTGCCAGCAGCTATGGTTCGGGAAACGACGAGCAGTACTTC.

This chain connects TRBV30 to TRBJ2-1; the match to TRBD2 covers 7 bases. Germline values: CDR1 GTSNPN, CDR2 SVGIG (reference sequence). J lost 6 bases, V lost 0 bases, and 5 bases had no gene match. This CDR3 region has 14 residues. CDR3 amino acids: CAWSVASGGNEQFF. The CDR3 DNA reads as TGTGCCTGGAGTGTGGCTAGCGGAGGCAATGAGCAGTTCTTC.

This chain joins TRBV5-1 and TRBJ1-3, with D unclear. CDR1 and CDR2 (germline): SGHRS, YFSETQ. This CDR3 is 15 amino acids long. The germline V and J ends were trimmed by 0 bases and 2 bases, with 9 bases remaining between them. Here the CDR3 DNA reads TGCGCCAGCAGCTTGGCCAGCGGGGCTGGAAACACCATATATTTT. Its translation: CASSLASGAGNTIYF.

The CDR3 DNA reads TGCAGCGTTGAGGGAGGACAGGGTCAAGGCTACACCTTC. Protein sequence: CSVEGGQGQGYTF. The genes are TRBV29-1 and TRBJ1-2, with TRBD1 identical over 8 bases. Losses at the gene ends were 3 bases for V and 8 bases for J; bases not matched to a gene: 8. The germline gives CDR1 SQVTM, CDR2 ANQGSEA. The CDR3 sequence is 13 residues long.

The V gene is TRBV10-2, the J gene TRBJ2-7; TRBD1 might be the D (6 bases). With 3 bases removed from V and 6 bases from J, the gap between germline ends came to 18 bases. Germline V gene sequence: CDR1 WSHSY, CDR2 SAAADI. The CDR3 contains 15 residues. This CDR3 reads CASSDRGAGAGEQYF. For the CDR3, the DNA is TGCGCCAGCAGTGATAGAGGGGCAGGGGCTGGCGAGCAGTACTTC.

The chain is built from TRBV3-1 (or the pseudogene TRBV3-2) and TRBJ1-2; no reliable D call. Germline loops: CDR1 LGHDT, CDR2 YNNKEL (reference sequence). Trimming took 11 bases from V and 4 from J, leaving 2 bases between them. This CDR3 has 8 amino acids. CDR3 sequence: CALYGYTF. The CDR3 DNA follows: TGTGCCCTCTATGGCTACACCTTC.

V is TRBV4-2 and J is TRBJ1-1, with D perhaps matching TRBD1 (5 bases). This CDR3 contains 16 residues. V gave up 0 bases and J gave up 2 bases, with 13 bases separating them. Germline V lookup: CDR1 LGHNA, CDR2 YNFKEQ. CDR3 residues: CASSQDSGHRNTEAFF. The DNA of the CDR3 is TGTGCCAGCAGCCAAGATTCAGGACATCGAAACACTGAAGCTTTCTTT.

The chain is built from TRBV19 and TRBJ2-1; 12 bases are a match to TRBD2. The V gene end was trimmed by 8 bases and the J gene end by 1 base; junction bases not matched to a gene: 12. CDR3 length: 18 residues. CDR1 is LNHDA and CDR2 is SQIVND in the germline V gene (reference sequence). CDR3 sequence: CASETGALAGGSYNEQFF. The DNA for the CDR3 is TGTGCCAGTGAAACCGGGGCCCTAGCGGGAGGGTCCTACAATGAGCAGTTCTTC.

The genes are TRBV19 and TRBJ2-7; 10 nucleotides align to TRBD2. From germline, CDR1 is LNHDA and CDR2 SQIVND (reference sequence). The CDR3 extends over 15 amino acids. Unmatched junction bases numbered 6, after V lost 5 bases and J lost 2 bases. The CDR3 is CASSARTSGPYEQYF. CDR3 nucleotides: TGTGCCAGTAGTGCGCGGACTAGCGGTCCCTACGAGCAGTACTTC.

The J gene is TRBJ1-2, the V gene TRBV7-2; D may be TRBD1 (6 bases). From germline, CDR1 is SGHTA and CDR2 FQGNSA. The CDR3 consists of 14 residues. Trimming took off 2 bases at V and 8 bases at J, with 15 bases between the two ends. The CDR3 nucleotides read TGTGCCAGCAGCTTAAATCTCGGGGGGGCGGGCTACACCTTC. It yields the protein CASSLNLGGAGYTF.

The V and J genes are TRBV2 and TRBJ1-4; D gene unclear. Germline V lookup: CDR1 SNHLY, CDR2 FYNNEI. This CDR3 has 15 amino acids. Deletions cut 4 bases from V and 7 bases from J, with 16 bases between. The CDR3 DNA sequence: TGTGCCAGCAGTGTAGGGTATAGGAGCGGTGAAAAACTGTTTTTT. Amino acids: CASSVGYRSGEKLFF. Looking up the rest from reference TRBV2 and TRBJ1-4 gives the full variable domain: EPEVTQTPSHQVTQMGQEVILRCVPISNHLYFYWYRQILGQKVEFLVSFYNNEISEKSEIFDDQFSVERPDGSNFTLKIRSTKLEDSAMYFCASSVGYRSGEKLFFGSGTQLSVL.

The chain's CDR3 is CASIGTEAFF. The CDR3 DNA follows: TGTGCCTCAATCGGGACTGAAGCTTTCTTT. V and J are TRBV12-3 or TRBV12-4 and TRBJ1-1; D uncertain. This CDR3 region has 10 residues. The ends were cut back, 11 bases at V and 5 bases at J, with 9 bases in the middle.

This clone was observed a single time. V is TRBV28 and J is TRBJ2-7; 9 bases are a match to TRBD1. Per germline, CDR1 MDHEN and CDR2 SYDVKM. V shed 6 bases, J shed 11 bases, and the junction held 14 bases outside the gene matches. The CDR3 contains 14 residues. The CDR3 DNA is TGTGCCAGCAGGTCCCCGGGACAGGGAGTTAGTGAGTACTTC. Residues: CASRSPGQGVSEYF.

CDR3: CASSQGLGQGYEQYF. The DNA for the CDR3 is TGCGCCAGCAGCCAGGGGCTGGGGCAGGGTTACGAGCAGTACTTC. This chain uses TRBV5-1 with TRBJ2-7, with D possibly TRBD1 on 6 matching bases. The CDR3 is 15 amino acids. Germline V gene sequence: CDR1 SGHRS, CDR2 YFSETQ. V lost 4 bases and J lost 4, with 18 bases in between.

CDR3 in amino acids: CAISESGQGYSPLHF. The CDR3 region has the DNA TGTGCCATCAGTGAGTCGGGGCAGGGGTATTCACCCCTCCACTTT. This chain connects TRBV10-3 to TRBJ1-6; D is perhaps TRBD1 (6 bases). Germline loops: CDR1 ENHRY, CDR2 SYGVKD. CDR3 length equals 15 residues. V shed 0 bases and J shed 8 bases, with 11 bases lying between them.

The chain has TRBV28 and TRBJ2-5; 8 positions match TRBD2. This CDR3 comprises 16 residues. The V and J ends lost 2 bases and 4 bases, in that order; junction bases with no gene match: 9. The V gene's germline CDR1 is MDHEN and CDR2 SYDVKM. Written as DNA, the CDR3 is TGTGCCAGCAGTTTACCCCGGGAGGGCCATCGAGAGACCCAGTACTTC. Residues: CASSLPREGHRETQYF.

The rearrangement links TRBV11-1 to TRBJ1-2, with a weak D call TRBD1 (5 bases). This CDR3 has 14 amino acids. CDR1 is SGHAT, CDR2 FQDESV, per germline (reference sequence). The V end lost 5 bases, the J end lost 4 bases, and 14 bases lay between the germline ends. CDR3 protein: CASSARGEPYGYTF. The CDR3, as DNA: TGTGCCAGCAGCGCTCGGGGGGAGCCCTATGGCTACACCTTC.

The CDR3 loop reads CASEIWQGMGTEAFF. As DNA, the CDR3 is TGTGCCAGCGAAATTTGGCAGGGGATGGGCACTGAAGCTTTCTTT. V gene TRBV5-5 combines with J gene TRBJ1-1; the D gene is possibly TRBD1 (6 bases). The CDR3 is made up of 15 amino acids. The V gene's germline CDR1 is SGHKS and CDR2 YYEKEE (reference sequence). V lost 7 bases to trimming and J lost 4 bases, with 20 bases between them.